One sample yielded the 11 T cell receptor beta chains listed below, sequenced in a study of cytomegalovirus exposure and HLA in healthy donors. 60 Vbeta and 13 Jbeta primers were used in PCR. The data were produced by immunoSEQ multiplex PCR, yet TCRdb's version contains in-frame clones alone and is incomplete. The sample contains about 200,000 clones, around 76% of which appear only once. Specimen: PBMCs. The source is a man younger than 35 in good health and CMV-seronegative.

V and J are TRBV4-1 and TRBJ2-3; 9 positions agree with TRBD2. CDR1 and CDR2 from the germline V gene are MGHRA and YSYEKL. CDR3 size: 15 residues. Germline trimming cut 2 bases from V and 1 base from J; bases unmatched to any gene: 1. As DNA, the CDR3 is TGCGCCAGCAGCCAAAGACTAGCGGGCACAGATACGCAGTATTTT. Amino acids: CASSQRLAGTDTQYF.

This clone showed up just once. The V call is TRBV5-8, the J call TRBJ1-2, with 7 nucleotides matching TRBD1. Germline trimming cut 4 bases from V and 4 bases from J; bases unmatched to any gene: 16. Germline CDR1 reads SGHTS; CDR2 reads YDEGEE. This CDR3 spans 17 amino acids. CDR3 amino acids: CASSPPGQRRGSYGYTF. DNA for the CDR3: TGTGCCAGCAGCCCCCCGGGACAGCGGAGAGGATCCTATGGCTACACCTTC.

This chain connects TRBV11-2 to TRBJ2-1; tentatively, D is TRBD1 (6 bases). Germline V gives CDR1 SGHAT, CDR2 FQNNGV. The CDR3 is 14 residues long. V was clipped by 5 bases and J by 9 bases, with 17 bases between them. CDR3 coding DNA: TGTGCCAGCAGCAAGGGGGTCGCCGAGAGTGAGCAGTTCTTC. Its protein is CASSKGVAESEQFF.

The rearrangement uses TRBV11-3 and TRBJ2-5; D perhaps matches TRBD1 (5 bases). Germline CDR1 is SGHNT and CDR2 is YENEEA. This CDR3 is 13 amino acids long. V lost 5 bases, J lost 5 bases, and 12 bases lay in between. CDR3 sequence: CASSRRDRETQYF. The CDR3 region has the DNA TGTGCCAGCAGCCGCAGGGATAGGGAGACCCAGTACTTC.

CDR3 sequence (DNA): TGTGCCTGGAGGGCGGGGGCTGCAACTAATGAAAAACTGTTTTTT. Protein: CAWRAGAATNEKLFF. The chain joins TRBV30 to TRBJ1-4, with D possibly being TRBD1 (6 bases). The ends were cut back, 3 bases at V and 0 bases at J, with 11 bases in the middle. The CDR3 has 15 amino acids. From germline, CDR1 is GTSNPN and CDR2 SVGIG (reference sequence).

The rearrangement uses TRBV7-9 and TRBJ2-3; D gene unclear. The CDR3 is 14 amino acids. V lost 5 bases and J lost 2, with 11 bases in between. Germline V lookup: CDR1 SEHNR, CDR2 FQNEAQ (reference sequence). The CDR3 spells CASSPPRTTDTQYF. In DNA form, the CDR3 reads TGTGCCAGCAGCCCTCCGAGAACCACAGATACGCAGTATTTT. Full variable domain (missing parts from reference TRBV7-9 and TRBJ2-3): DTGVSQNPRHKITKRGQNVTFRCDPISEHNRLYWYRQTLGQGPEFLTYFQNEAQLEKSRLLSDRFSAERPKGSFSTLEIQRTEQGDSAMYLCASSPPRTTDTQYFGPGTRLTVL.

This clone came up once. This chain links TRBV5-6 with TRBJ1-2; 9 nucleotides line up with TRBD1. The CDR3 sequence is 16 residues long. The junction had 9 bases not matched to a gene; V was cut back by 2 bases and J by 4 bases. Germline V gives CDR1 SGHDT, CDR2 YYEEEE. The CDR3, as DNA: TGTGCCAGCAGCTTTCGGACAGGGGAGATTGGCTATGGCTACACCTTC. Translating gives CASSFRTGEIGYGYTF.

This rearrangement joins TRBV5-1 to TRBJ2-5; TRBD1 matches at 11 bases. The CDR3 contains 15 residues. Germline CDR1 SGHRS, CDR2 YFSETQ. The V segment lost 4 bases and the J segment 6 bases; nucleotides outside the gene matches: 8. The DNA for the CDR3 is TGCGCCAGCAGCCTACCGGGGACAGGGGGTCAGACCCAGTACTTC. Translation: CASSLPGTGGQTQYF.

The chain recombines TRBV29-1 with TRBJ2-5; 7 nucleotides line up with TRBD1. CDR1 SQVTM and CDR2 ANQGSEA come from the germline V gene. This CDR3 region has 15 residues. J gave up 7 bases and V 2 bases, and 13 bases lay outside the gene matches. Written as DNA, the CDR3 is TGCAGCGTTGAATCCCGGGACAGTATGGCGAGGACCCAGTACTTC. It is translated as CSVESRDSMARTQYF.

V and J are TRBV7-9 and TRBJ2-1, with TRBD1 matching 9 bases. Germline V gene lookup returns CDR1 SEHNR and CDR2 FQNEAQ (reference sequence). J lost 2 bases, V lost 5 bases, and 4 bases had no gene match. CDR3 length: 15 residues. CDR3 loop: CASSPGQGPYNEQFF. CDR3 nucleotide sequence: TGTGCCAGCAGCCCCGGACAGGGGCCCTACAATGAGCAGTTCTTC.

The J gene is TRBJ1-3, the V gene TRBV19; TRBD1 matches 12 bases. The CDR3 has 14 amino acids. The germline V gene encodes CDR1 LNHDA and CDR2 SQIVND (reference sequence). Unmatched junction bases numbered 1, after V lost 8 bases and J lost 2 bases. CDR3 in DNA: TGTGCCAGTTGGGACAGGGGGCCTGGAAACACCATATATTTT. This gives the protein CASWDRGPGNTIYF.